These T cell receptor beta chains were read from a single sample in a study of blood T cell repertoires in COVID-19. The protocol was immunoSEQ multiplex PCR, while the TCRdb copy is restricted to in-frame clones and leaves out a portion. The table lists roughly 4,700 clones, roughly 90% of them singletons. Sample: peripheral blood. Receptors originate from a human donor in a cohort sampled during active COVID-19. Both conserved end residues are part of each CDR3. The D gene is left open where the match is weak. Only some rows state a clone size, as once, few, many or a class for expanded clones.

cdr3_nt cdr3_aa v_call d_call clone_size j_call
TGCGCCAGCAGCCAAGGTAGCTTGGCGACAGGGAGACAAGAGACCCAGTACTTC CASSQGSLATGRQETQYF TRBV4-1 TRBD1 . TRBJ2-5
TGTGCCAGCAGCCCCTTCCCGGGAGGGGAGCTGTTTTTT CASSPFPGGELFF TRBV11-2 . . TRBJ2-2
TGTGCCAGCAGCCCACGGACAGGGCACTCCTACGAGCAGTACTTC CASSPRTGHSYEQYF TRBV7-9 TRBD1 . TRBJ2-7
TGTGCCAGCAGCTTGCGGGGAGGGAGCAATCAGCCCCAGCATTTT CASSLRGGSNQPQHF TRBV5-8 . . TRBJ1-5
TGCGCCAGCAGCCAAGAAGGAGCGGGGAGCACAGATACGCAGTATTTT CASSQEGAGSTDTQYF TRBV4-3 TRBD2 . TRBJ2-3
TGTGCTAGTGGTTTTGCTCTGGGGGGAGGAAACACCATATATTTT CASGFALGGGNTIYF TRBV12-5 . . TRBJ1-3
TGTGCCAGCAGCTTAGCACCGGGACTGATCAATTCACCCCTCCACTTT CASSLAPGLINSPLHF TRBV7-2 . once TRBJ1-6
TGTGCCAGCAGCTTAGAGGGGGCCGAAGCTTTCTTT CASSLEGAEAFF TRBV11-3 . . TRBJ1-1
TGTGCCAGCAGCTCGCGGACTAGCGGGAGGTACAATGAGCAGTTCTTC CASSSRTSGRYNEQFF TRBV11-3 TRBD2 once TRBJ2-1
TGCGCCAGCAGCTTGGGACTCCTGCCGGAGACCCAGTACTTC CASSLGLLPETQYF TRBV5-1 . . TRBJ2-5
TGTGCCAGCAGCCAAGATGGCAGAACTGAGGCTGAAGCTTTCTTT CASSQDGRTEAEAFF TRBV4-2 . . TRBJ1-1
TGTGCCAGCAGTGGATTGATTTTGGGGGGAACAGAGACCCAGTACTTC CASSGLILGGTETQYF TRBV6-1 . once TRBJ2-5
TGTGCCACCACACGTCGGGACAGGGGTCGTCTGGACACTGAAGCTTTCTTT CATTRRDRGRLDTEAFF TRBV2 TRBD1 . TRBJ1-1
TGTGCCAGCAGTTTGGACAACTCCTATAATTCACCCCTCCACTTT CASSLDNSYNSPLHF TRBV28 . . TRBJ1-6
TGTGCCAGCAGCTTCGTAACGGGGGGCTACAGAGAGACCCAGTACTTC CASSFVTGGYRETQYF TRBV11-2 . . TRBJ2-5
TGTGCCAGCAGCTTGACAGGGGGGCATTCACCCCTCCACTTT CASSLTGGHSPLHF TRBV7-9 TRBD1 . TRBJ1-6
TGTGCCAGCAGCCAAGGGACAGGGGCCGAGCAGTACTTC CASSQGTGAEQYF TRBV9 TRBD1 . TRBJ2-7
TGTGCCAGCAGCCCCGACTATAAAGAGACCCAGTACTTC CASSPDYKETQYF TRBV7-9 . . TRBJ2-5
TGTGCCAGCAGCGTAGTCGAAGGGGGCTGGAACACTGAAGCTTTCTTT CASSVVEGGWNTEAFF TRBV9 TRBD1 . TRBJ1-1
TGTGCCAGCAGTTACTTACCAGGAAGCAATGAGCAGTTCTTC CASSYLPGSNEQFF TRBV6-2/TRBV6-3 . . TRBJ2-1
TGTGCCAGTATCCTGGGAGGCCTGAACACTGAAGCTTTCTTT CASILGGLNTEAFF TRBV19 . . TRBJ1-1
TGTGCCGTCGACACGGGGGAATCACCCCTCCACTTT CAVDTGESPLHF TRBV28 . . TRBJ1-6
TGTGCCAGCAGCTTGGGGGGGAGCGGGAGGACGCAGTATTTT CASSLGGSGRTQYF TRBV5-4 TRBD2 . TRBJ2-3
TGTGCCAGCAGTTGGACAGAATCAACTAATGAAAAACTGTTTTTT CASSWTESTNEKLFF TRBV6-6 . . TRBJ1-4